Listed below are T cell receptor beta chains from one sample, sequenced in a study of shared clonotypes between healthy human individuals. Here immunoSEQ multiplex PCR was the method, and the copy in TCRdb shows in-frame clones only, minus some. This table holds under 850,000 clones, over 60% found once. Specimen: memory CD4+ T cells sorted from blood. These receptors all come from a young woman in good health. Both conserved end residues are part of each CDR3. Fields, in order: J gene, V gene, clone size, CDR3 length, D gene, CDR3 DNA, CDR3 protein. D genes are given only for firm matches. Expanded clones get a size class; other rows say once, few or many, or leave the size out.

TRBJ2-7 | TRBV4-2 | - | 15 | - | TGTGCCAGCAGACCAAGGGGTGGGGGGCCTCACGAGCAGTACTTC | CASRPRGGGPHEQYF
TRBJ2-4 | TRBV19 | - | 15 | - | TGTGCCAGTAGTATAACAGGGTCGGCCAAAAACATTCAGTACTTC | CASSITGSAKNIQYF
TRBJ1-4 | TRBV4-1 | - | 13 | - | TGCGCCAGCAGCCGCGCAACTAATGAAAAACTGTTTTTT | CASSRATNEKLFF
TRBJ2-7 | TRBV27 | - | 13 | - | TGTGCCAGCAGTTCTGACACACGCTACGAGCAGTACTTC | CASSSDTRYEQYF
TRBJ2-1 | TRBV7-7 | many | 13 | - | TGTGCCAGCAGCCAAGACAGTGACAATGAGCAGTTCTTC | CASSQDSDNEQFF
TRBJ2-5 | TRBV7-2 | few | 13 | - | TGTGCCAGCAGCTTAGACGGCGGGCGGGGCCAGTACTTC | CASSLDGGRGQYF
TRBJ1-5 | TRBV28 | once | 13 | - | TGTGCCAGCAGCCGGCCCCCAAATCAGCCCCAGCATTTT | CASSRPPNQPQHF
TRBJ2-7 | TRBV19 | - | 13 | - | TGTGCCAGTAGTATGACTACCCGTGGAGAGCAGTACTTC | CASSMTTRGEQYF
TRBJ2-7 | TRBV5-1 | - | 12 | - | TGCGCCAGCAGCGGGACTGGCGACGAGCAGTACTTC | CASSGTGDEQYF
TRBJ2-2 | TRBV25-1 | - | 13 | - | TGTGCCAGCGGTACGTTTGGGACCGGGGAGCTGTTTTTT | CASGTFGTGELFF
TRBJ2-7 | TRBV6-1 | few | 15 | - | TGTGCCAGCAGTGAAGCCCAGGAAGGATCCTACGAGCAGTACTTC | CASSEAQEGSYEQYF
TRBJ2-7 | TRBV20-1 | - | 11 | - | TGCAGTGGACAGAACTCCTACGAGCAGTACTTC | CSGQNSYEQYF
TRBJ2-7 | TRBV7-9 | - | 17 | TRBD2 | TGTGCCAGCAGCTTAGGCAGCGGGAGGGCCGGGTCCTACGAGCAGTACTTC | CASSLGSGRAGSYEQYF
TRBJ2-5 | TRBV27 | - | 14 | - | TGTGCCAGCAGTCCTTATACTGTCCAAGAGACCCAGTACTTC | CASSPYTVQETQYF
TRBJ2-2 | TRBV18 | - | 14 | - | TGTGCCAGCTCACCACTATCGCCCACCGGGGAGCTGTTTTTT | CASSPLSPTGELFF
TRBJ2-7 | TRBV14 | - | 17 | TRBD1 | TGTGCCAGCAGCCAATTAACAGGGGATCCACCCATGCGGGAGCAGTACTTC | CASSQLTGDPPMREQYF
TRBJ2-3 | TRBV6-1 | few | 15 | TRBD1 | TGTGCCAGCAGTACCAGGGGGCGACCCACAGATACGCAGTATTTT | CASSTRGRPTDTQYF
TRBJ1-1 | TRBV28 | - | 13 | - | TGTGCCAGCAGTTTCAACAGGGTTTGGGGAGCTTTCTTT | CASSFNRVWGAFF
TRBJ2-2 | TRBV5-4 | - | 17 | TRBD1 | TGTGCCAGCTCTCCTTTCTGGACAGGGGTGCGGACCGGGGAGCTGTTTTTT | CASSPFWTGVRTGELFF
TRBJ1-4 | TRBV21-1 | - | 15 | - | TGTGCCAGCAGCCTCAAGGTAGGGGGACGGGAAAAACTGTTTTTT | CASSLKVGGREKLFF